This T cell receptor (beta chain) was sequenced in a study of shared clonotypes between healthy human individuals. Study details: Each donor contributed plates that comprised three CD4 naive, three CD4 memory, two CD8 naive and one CD8 memory.

CD8 cells classed as naive were CD45RO-negative and positively selected for CCR7, excluding terminally differentiated effector memory CD45RA+ cells. Genomic DNA per cell subset filled all wells of several immunoSEQ plates. Sorted-subset replicate PCRs used around 200 ng of genomic DNA. This amount corresponded to tens of thousands of T cell genomes. The protocol was immunoSEQ multiplex PCR, while the TCRdb copy is restricted to in-frame clones and leaves out a portion. The table has about 2 million clones, just under 95% seen once. Study-level points and caveats: It was only blood that was sampled, and tissue repertoires likely differ.

This CDR3 has 15 residues. Trimming at V came to 5 bases and at J to 2 bases, leaving 8 bases not matched to a gene. CDR1 SGHAT and CDR2 FQNNGV come from the germline V gene. Notes on this clone: What it binds is not known.

This TCR was recovered from a man between 18 and 29 years old in good health. V and J are TRBV11-2 and TRBJ2-7, with 8 positions matching TRBD1. Sample: naive CD8+ T cells sorted from blood. In nucleotides, the CDR3 is TGTGCCAGCAGCGAAGAGGACAGGGTGCCCTACGAGCAGTACTTC. This sequence encodes CASSEEDRVPYEQYF. Full variable domain (outside the CDR3, taken from reference TRBV11-2 and TRBJ2-7): EAGVAQSPRYKIIEKRQSVAFWCNPISGHATLYWYQQILGQGPKLLIQFQNNGVVDDSQLPKDRFSAERLKGVDSTLKIQPAKLEDSAVYLCASSEEDRVPYEQYFGPGTRLTVT.